This TCR beta chain was profiled in a study of human T cells and chemical hapten exposure. Background on the study: Alopecia areata, totalis or universalis affected patients, mainly female. Per-sample TCR yield variability stemmed mainly from small pooled library volume differences. Study conclusions and caveats: High-frequency TCRs, those above 1 in 1000, stayed the same after DPC sensitization. Significantly more large CDR3 similarity clusters were formed by expanded TCRs than by controls.

Noted time point: patch test 1, 2 weeks after DPC sensitization. The treatment denotes: therapeutic diphenylcyclopropenone sensitization with weekly scalp DPC. This clonotype was seen many times. Its antigen is still unknown. TCRdb reprocessed the RACE reads with MiXCR, giving one entry per CDR3 protein. Of roughly 180,000 distinct CDR3 sequences detected, about a fifth appear once; the ten largest clones hold approximately 6.4%. The source of this sequence is a woman aged 45-60 years with alopecia areata. Some clones in this sample may be carry-over from other donors' samples. This sample comprised whole blood, obtained in connection with sensitization to the hapten diphenylcyclopropenone (DPC).

CDR3 DNA sequence: TGTGCCAGCAGCCTCGAGGGGGGTGCAACTAATGAAAAACTGTTTTTT. Translation: CASSLEGGATNEKLFF. The chain links TRBV2 to TRBJ1-4, with D possibly being TRBD1 (6 bases). CDR3 length: 16 residues. CDR1 and CDR2 (germline): SNHLY, FYNNEI. V was clipped by 6 bases and J by 0 bases, with 14 bases between them.